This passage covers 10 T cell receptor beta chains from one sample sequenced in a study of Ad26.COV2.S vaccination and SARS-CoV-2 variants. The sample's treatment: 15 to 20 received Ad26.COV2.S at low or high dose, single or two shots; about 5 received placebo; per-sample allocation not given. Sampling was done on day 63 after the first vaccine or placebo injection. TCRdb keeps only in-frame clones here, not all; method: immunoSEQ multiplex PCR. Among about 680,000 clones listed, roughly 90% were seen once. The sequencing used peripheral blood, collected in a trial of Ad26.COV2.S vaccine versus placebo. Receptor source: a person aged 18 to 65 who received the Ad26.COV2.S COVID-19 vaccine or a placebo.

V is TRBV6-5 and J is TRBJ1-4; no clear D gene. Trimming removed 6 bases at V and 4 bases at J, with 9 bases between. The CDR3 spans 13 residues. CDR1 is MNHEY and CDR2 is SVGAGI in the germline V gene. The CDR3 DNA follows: TGTGCCAGCAGAGGCAGCGTTAATGAAAAACTGTTTTTT. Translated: CASRGSVNEKLFF.

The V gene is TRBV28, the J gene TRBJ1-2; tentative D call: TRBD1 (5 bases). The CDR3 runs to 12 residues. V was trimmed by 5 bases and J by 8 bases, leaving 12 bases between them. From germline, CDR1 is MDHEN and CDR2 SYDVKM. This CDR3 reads CASSNQGYGYTF. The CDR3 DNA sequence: TGTGCCAGCAGTAATCAGGGATACGGCTACACCTTC.

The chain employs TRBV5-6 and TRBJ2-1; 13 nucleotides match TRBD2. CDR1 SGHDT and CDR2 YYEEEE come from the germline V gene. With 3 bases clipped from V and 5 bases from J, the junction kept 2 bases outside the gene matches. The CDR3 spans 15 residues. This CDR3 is CASSWGTSGNNEQFF. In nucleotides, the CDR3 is TGTGCCAGCAGCTGGGGGACTAGCGGGAACAATGAGCAGTTCTTC.

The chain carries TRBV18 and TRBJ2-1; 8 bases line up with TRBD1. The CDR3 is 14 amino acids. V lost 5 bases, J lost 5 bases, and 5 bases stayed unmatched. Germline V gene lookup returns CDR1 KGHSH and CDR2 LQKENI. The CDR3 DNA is TGTGCCAGCTCATTCCAGACAGGGGACAATGAGCAGTTCTTC. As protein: CASSFQTGDNEQFF.

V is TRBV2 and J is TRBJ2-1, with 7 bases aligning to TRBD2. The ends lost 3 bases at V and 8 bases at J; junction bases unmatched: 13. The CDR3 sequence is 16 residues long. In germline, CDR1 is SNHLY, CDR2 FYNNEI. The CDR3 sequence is CASSDGQRGRRYEQFF. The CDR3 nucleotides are TGTGCCAGCAGTGACGGGCAGCGGGGAAGACGCTATGAGCAGTTCTTC.

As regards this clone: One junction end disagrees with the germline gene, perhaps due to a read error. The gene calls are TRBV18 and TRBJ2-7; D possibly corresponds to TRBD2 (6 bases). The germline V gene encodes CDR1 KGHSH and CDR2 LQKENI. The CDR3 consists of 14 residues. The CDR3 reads CASSPPGRPYEQYF. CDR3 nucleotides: TGTGCCAGCTCCCCACCAGGGAGGCCCTACGAGCAGTACTTC.

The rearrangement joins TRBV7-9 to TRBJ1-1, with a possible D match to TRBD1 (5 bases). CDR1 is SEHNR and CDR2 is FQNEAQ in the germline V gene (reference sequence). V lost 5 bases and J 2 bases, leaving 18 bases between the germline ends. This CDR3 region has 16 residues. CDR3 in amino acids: CASSPPGTFFNTEAFF. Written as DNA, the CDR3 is TGTGCCAGCAGCCCCCCTGGGACGTTTTTTAACACTGAAGCTTTCTTT. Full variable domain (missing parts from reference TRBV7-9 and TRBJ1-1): DTGVSQNPRHKITKRGQNVTFRCDPISEHNRLYWYRQTLGQGPEFLTYFQNEAQLEKSRLLSDRFSAERPKGSFSTLEIQRTEQGDSAMYLCASSPPGTFFNTEAFFGQGTRLTVV.

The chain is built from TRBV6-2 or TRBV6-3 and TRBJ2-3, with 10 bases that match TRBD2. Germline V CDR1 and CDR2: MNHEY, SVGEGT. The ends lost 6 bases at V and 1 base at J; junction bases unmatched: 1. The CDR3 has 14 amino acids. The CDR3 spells CASSGTSGTDTQYF. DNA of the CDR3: TGTGCCAGCAGCGGGACTAGCGGCACAGATACGCAGTATTTT.

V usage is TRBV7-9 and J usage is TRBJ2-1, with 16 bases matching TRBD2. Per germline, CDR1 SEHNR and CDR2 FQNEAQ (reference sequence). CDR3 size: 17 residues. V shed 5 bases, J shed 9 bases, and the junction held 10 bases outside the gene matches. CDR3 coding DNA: TGTGCCAGCAGCCCGGGACTAGCGGGAGGGCGGTCCACTGAGCAGTTCTTC. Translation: CASSPGLAGGRSTEQFF.

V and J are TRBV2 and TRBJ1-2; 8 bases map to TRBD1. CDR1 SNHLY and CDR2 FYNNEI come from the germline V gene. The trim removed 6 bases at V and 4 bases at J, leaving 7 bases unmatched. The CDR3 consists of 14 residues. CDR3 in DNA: TGTGCCAGCAGCGGCCAGGGACAGGTCTATGGCTACACCTTC. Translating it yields CASSGQGQVYGYTF.